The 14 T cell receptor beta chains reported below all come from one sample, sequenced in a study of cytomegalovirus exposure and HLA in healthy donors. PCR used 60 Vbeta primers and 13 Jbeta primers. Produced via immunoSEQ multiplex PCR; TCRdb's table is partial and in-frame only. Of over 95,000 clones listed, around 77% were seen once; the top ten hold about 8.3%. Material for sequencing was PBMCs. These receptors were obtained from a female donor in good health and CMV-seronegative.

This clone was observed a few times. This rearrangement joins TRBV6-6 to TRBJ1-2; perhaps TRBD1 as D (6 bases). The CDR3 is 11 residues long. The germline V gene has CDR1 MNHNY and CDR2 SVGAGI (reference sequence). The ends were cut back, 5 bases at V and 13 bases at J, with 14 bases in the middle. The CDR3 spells CASSEYRVLTF. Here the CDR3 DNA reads TGTGCCAGCAGTGAATACAGGGTTCTCACCTTC.

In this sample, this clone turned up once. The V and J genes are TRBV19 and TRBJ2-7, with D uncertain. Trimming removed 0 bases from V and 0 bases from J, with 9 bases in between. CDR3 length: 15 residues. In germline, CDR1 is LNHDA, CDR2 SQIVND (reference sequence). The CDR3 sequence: CASSIDPTGSYEQYF. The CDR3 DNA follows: TGTGCCAGTAGTATAGACCCTACGGGCTCCTACGAGCAGTACTTC.

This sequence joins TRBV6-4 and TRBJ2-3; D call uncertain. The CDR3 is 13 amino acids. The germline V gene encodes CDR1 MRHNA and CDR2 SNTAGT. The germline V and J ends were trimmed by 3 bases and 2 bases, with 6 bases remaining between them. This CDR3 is CASSEGLTDTQYF. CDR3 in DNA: TGTGCCAGCAGTGAGGGCCTCACAGATACGCAGTATTTT.

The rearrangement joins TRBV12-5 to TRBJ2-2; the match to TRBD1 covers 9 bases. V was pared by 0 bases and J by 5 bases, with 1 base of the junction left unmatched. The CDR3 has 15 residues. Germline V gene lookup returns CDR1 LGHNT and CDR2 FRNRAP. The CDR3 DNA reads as TGTGCTAGTGGTTTGGTGACAGGGGGGACCGGGGAGCTGTTTTTT. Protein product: CASGLVTGGTGELFF. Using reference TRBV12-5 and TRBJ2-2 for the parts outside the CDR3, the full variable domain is DARVTQTPRHKVTEMGQEVTMRCQPILGHNTVFWYRQTMMQGLELLAYFRNRAPLDDSGMPKDRFSAEMPDATLATLKIQPSEPRDSAVYFCASGLVTGGTGELFFGEGSRLTVL.

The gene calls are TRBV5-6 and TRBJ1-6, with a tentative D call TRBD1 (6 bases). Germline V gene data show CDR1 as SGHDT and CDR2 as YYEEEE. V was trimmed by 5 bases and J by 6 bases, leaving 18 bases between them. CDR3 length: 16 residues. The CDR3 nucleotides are TGTGCCAGCAGTTCGACAGGTGGGCGGCGTAATTCACCCCTCCACTTT. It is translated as CASSSTGGRRNSPLHF.

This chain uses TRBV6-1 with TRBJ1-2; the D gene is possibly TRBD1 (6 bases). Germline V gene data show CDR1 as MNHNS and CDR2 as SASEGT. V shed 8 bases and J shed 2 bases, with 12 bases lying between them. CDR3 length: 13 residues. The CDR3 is CASYRQANYGYTF. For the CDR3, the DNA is TGTGCCAGCTACAGACAGGCCAACTATGGCTACACCTTC.

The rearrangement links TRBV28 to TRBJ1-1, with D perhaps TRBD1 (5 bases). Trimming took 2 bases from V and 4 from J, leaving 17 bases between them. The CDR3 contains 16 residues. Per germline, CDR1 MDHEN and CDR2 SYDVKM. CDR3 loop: CASSLGGAGGITEAFF. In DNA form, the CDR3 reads TGTGCCAGCAGTTTAGGCGGGGCTGGTGGAATCACTGAAGCTTTCTTT.

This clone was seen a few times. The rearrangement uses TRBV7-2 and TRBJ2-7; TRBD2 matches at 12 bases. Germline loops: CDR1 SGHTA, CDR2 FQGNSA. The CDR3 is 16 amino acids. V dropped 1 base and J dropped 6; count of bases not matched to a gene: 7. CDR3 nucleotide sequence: TGTGCCAGCAGCTTAGTCGTACTAGCGGGGGGTGGCGAGCAGTACTTC. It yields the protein CASSLVVLAGGGEQYF.

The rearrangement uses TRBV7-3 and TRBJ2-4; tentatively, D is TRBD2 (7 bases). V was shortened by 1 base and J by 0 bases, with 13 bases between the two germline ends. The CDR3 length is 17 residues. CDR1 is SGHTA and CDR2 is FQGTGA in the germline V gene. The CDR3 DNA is TGTGCCAGCAGCTTAAGGGGGGGGGACATAGCCAAAAACATTCAGTACTTC. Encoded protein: CASSLRGGDIAKNIQYF.

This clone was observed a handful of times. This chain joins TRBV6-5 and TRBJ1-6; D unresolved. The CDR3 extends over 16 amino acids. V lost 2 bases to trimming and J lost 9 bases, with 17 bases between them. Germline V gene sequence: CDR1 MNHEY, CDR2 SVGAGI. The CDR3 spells CASSYTGPRGGSPLHF. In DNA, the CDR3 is TGTGCCAGCAGTTACACCGGGCCTCGAGGAGGTTCACCCCTCCACTTT.

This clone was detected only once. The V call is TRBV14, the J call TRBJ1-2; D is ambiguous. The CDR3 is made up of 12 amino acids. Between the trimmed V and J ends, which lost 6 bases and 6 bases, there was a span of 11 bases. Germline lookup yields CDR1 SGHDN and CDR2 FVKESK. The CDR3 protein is CASSPSLNGYTF. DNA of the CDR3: TGTGCCAGCAGTCCTTCACTCAATGGCTACACCTTC.

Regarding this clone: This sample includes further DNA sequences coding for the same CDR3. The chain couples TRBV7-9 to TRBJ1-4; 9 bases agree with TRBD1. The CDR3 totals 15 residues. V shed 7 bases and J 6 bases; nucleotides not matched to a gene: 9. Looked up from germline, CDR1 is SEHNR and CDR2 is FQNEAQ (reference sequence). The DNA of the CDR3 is TGTGCCAGCACCATAGCGACAGGGGGTGATGAAAAACTGTTTTTT. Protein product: CASTIATGGDEKLFF. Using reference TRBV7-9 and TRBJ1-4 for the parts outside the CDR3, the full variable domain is DTGVSQNPRHKITKRGQNVTFRCDPISEHNRLYWYRQTLGQGPEFLTYFQNEAQLEKSRLLSDRFSAERPKGSFSTLEIQRTEQGDSAMYLCASTIATGGDEKLFFGSGTQLSVL.

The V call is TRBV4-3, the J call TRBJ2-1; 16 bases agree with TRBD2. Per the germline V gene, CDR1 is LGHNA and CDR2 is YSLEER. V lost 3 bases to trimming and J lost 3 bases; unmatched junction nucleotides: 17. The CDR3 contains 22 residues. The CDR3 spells CASSQRWSGTSGRGTNYNEQFF. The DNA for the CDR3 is TGCGCCAGCAGCCAGCGTTGGTCCGGGACTAGCGGGAGGGGGACCAACTACAATGAGCAGTTCTTC.

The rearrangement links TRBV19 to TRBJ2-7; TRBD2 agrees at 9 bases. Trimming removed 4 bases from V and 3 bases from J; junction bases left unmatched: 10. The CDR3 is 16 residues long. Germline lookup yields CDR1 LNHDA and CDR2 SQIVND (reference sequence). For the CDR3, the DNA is TGTGCCAGTAGTACGCCGACTAGCGGATCCTTCTACGAGCAGTACTTC. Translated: CASSTPTSGSFYEQYF.